Below, 9 T cell receptor beta chains from the same sample are listed, as sequenced in a study of T cell repertoires in cytomegalovirus infection. These receptors lack a known antigen. TCRdb re-called the reads with MiXCR, one entry per CDR3 protein. The sample has hundreds of thousands of distinct CDR3 sequences; roughly a third are singletons. This specimen was cultured PBMCs, taken from culture after CMV antigen stimulation. All receptors derive from a human donor in good health (CMV status not recorded). Some clones in this sample may be carry-over from other donors' samples.

This clonotype was seen a few times. The chain uses TRBV6-1 and TRBJ2-1, with D possibly matching TRBD2 (6 bases). Germline V gives CDR1 MNHNS, CDR2 SASEGT. The CDR3 spans 19 residues. Trimming took 7 bases from V and 7 from J, leaving 32 bases between them. The CDR3 reads CASNVLVIKTGGGGNEQFF. CDR3 DNA sequence: TGTGCCAGCAACGTATTGGTGATTAAGACTGGTGGTGGGGGGAATGAGCAGTTCTTC.

The chain combines TRBV12-3 or TRBV12-4 with TRBJ1-2, with TRBD1 matching over 7 bases. Losses at the gene ends were 5 bases for V and 8 bases for J; bases not matched to a gene: 5. The CDR3 extends over 12 amino acids. The CDR3 sequence is CASSLQGGGYTF. Here the CDR3 DNA reads TGTGCCAGCAGTCTCCAGGGGGGGGGCTACACCTTC.

This clonotype appeared a few times. This chain joins TRBV25-1 and TRBJ2-5; D gene unclear. The germline V and J ends were trimmed by 6 bases and 4 bases, with 9 bases remaining between them. The CDR3 loop spans 12 amino acids. Germline assignment: CDR1 MGHDK and CDR2 SYGVNS. The CDR3 here is CASSPGVETQYF. Here the CDR3 DNA reads TGTGCCAGCAGCCCGGGTGTAGAGACCCAGTACTTC.

This chain joins TRBV7-8 and TRBJ2-7; TRBD2 aligns across 11 bases. CDR3 length: 17 amino acids. Germline V gene data show CDR1 as SGHVS and CDR2 as FQNEAQ. The V and J ends lost 0 bases and 0 bases, in that order; junction bases with no gene match: 4. CDR3 DNA sequence: TGTGCCAGCAGCTTAGCTAGCGGGGGGGTGAACTCCTACGAGCAGTACGTC. Protein sequence: CASSLASGGVNSYEQYV.

The J gene is TRBJ2-2, the V gene TRBV5-4; possible D gene TRBD1, 6 bases. CDR3 length: 16 residues. From germline, CDR1 is SGHNT and CDR2 YYREEE (reference sequence). The V gene lost 3 bases and the J gene lost 7 bases, with 19 bases spanning the gap. The CDR3 DNA sequence: TGTGCCAGCAGCTCGGAAATACAGGGCGGTTTCGGGGAGCTGTTTTTT. Translating gives CASSSEIQGGFGELFF.

The V and J genes are TRBV5-4 and TRBJ1-2; 9 bases align to TRBD1. CDR1 and CDR2 from the germline V gene are SGHNT and YYREEE (reference sequence). V shed 3 bases and J 4 bases; nucleotides not matched to a gene: 7. The CDR3 totals 15 residues. CDR3 nucleotides: TGTGCCAGCAGCTACTACGCGGGACAGGGCTATGGCTACACCTTC. This translates into CASSYYAGQGYGYTF. The entire variable domain, with the rest obtained from reference TRBV5-4 and TRBJ1-2, is as follows: ETGVTQSPTHLIKTRGQQVTLRCSSQSGHNTVSWYQQALGQGPQFIFQYYREEENGRGNFPPRFSGLQFPNYSSELNVNALELDDSALYLCASSYYAGQGYGYTFGSGTRLTVV.

In regard to this clonotype: Given a much more abundant clone one base away, this may be a read error. The chain has TRBV12-3 or TRBV12-4 and TRBJ1-1; maybe TRBD1 (5 bases). V was shortened by 5 bases and J by 6 bases, with 16 bases between the two germline ends. This CDR3 is 14 amino acids long. CDR3 sequence (DNA): TGTGCCAGCAGTCGAAGAGGGACGGACTCTGAAGCTTTCTTT. Translated: CASSRRGTDSEAFF.

The CDR3 DNA sequence: TGTGCCAGCGCTAGCGGGAGGGGAAATGAGCAGTTCTTC. Translation gives CASASGRGNEQFF. The chain carries TRBV12-3 or TRBV12-4 and TRBJ2-1, with 12 bases matching TRBD2. The CDR3 is 13 amino acids. After removal of 8 bases from V and 7 bases from J, the junction contained 3 bases not matched to a gene.

This clonotype came up a few times. This chain joins TRBV4-3 and TRBJ2-1; D gene uncertain. The germline gives CDR1 LGHNA, CDR2 YSLEER. This CDR3 has 15 amino acids. V dropped 0 bases and J dropped 0 bases, with 6 bases sitting between them. The CDR3 DNA sequence: TGCGCCAGCAGCCAAGATCCCAGCTCCTACAATGAGCAGTTCTTC. The encoded protein is CASSQDPSSYNEQFF.